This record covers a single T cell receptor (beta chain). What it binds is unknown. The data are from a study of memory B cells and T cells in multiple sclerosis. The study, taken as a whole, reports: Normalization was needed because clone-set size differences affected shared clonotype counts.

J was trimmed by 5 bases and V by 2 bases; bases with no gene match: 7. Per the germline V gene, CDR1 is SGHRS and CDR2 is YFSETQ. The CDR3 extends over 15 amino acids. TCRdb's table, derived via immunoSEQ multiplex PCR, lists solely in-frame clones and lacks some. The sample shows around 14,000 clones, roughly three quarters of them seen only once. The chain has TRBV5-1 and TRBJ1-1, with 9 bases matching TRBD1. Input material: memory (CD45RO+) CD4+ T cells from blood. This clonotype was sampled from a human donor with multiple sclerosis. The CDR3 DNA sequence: TGCGCCAGCAGCTTCGAAGGACAGGGGCTGACTGAAGCTTTCTTT. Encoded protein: CASSFEGQGLTEAFF. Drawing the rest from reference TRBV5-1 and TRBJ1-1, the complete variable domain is KAGVTQTPRYLIKTRGQQVTLSCSPISGHRSVSWYQQTPGQGLQFLFEYFSETQRNKGNFPGRFSGRQFSNSRSEMNVSTLELGDSALYLCASSFEGQGLTEAFFGQGTRLTVV.